The 9 T cell receptor beta chains presented below share a single source sample, sequenced in a study of blood T cell repertoires in COVID-19. This table comes from immunoSEQ multiplex PCR, and its TCRdb copy is limited to in-frame clones, with some not included. The table lists about 160,000 clones, 81% of them singletons. The sample taken for sequencing was peripheral blood. These receptors came from a man aged 55-75 years with active or convalescent COVID-19.

J is TRBJ2-5 and V is TRBV28; 7 bases align to TRBD1. Germline assignment: CDR1 MDHEN and CDR2 SYDVKM. The CDR3 covers 15 residues. J lost 2 bases, V lost 6 bases, and 9 bases had no gene match. This CDR3 reads CASSRQGGGQETQYF. DNA of the CDR3: TGTGCCAGCAGCCGACAGGGTGGGGGACAAGAGACCCAGTACTTC.

The V and J genes are TRBV7-2 and TRBJ2-7; D might be TRBD1 (6 bases). Deletions cut 1 base from V and 2 bases from J, with 9 bases between. The CDR3 runs to 14 residues. Germline V gives CDR1 SGHTA, CDR2 FQGNSA. Here the CDR3 DNA reads TGTGCCAGCAGCTTAGGTCAGGGGACCTACGAGCAGTACTTC. It codes for CASSLGQGTYEQYF. Full variable domain (missing parts from reference TRBV7-2 and TRBJ2-7): GAGVSQSPSNKVTEKGKDVELRCDPISGHTALYWYRQSLGQGLEFLIYFQGNSAPDKSGLPSDRFSAERTGGSVSTLTIQRTQQEDSAVYLCASSLGQGTYEQYFGPGTRLTVT.

The chain links TRBV18 to TRBJ1-1, with 9 bases lining up with TRBD1. The CDR3 is made up of 14 amino acids. CDR1 and CDR2 from the germline V gene are KGHSH and LQKENI. V shed 5 bases and J 5 bases; nucleotides not matched to a gene: 6. This chain's CDR3 is CASSATGGGTEAFF. The CDR3, as DNA: TGTGCCAGCTCAGCGACAGGGGGAGGGACTGAAGCTTTCTTT.

The CDR3 DNA reads as TGTGCCAGCAGACCTCCGACAGGGGTCTACGAGCAGTACTTC. Translating gives CASRPPTGVYEQYF. The rearrangement links TRBV28 to TRBJ2-7; TRBD1 matches at 8 bases. This CDR3 region has 14 residues. Germline CDR1 is MDHEN and CDR2 is SYDVKM. V was pared by 6 bases and J by 3 bases, with 7 bases of the junction left unmatched.

The CDR3 region has the DNA TGTGCCAGCAGTGAAGCGGAGTCAGTCCGTGGCTACACCTTC. Its protein product is CASSEAESVRGYTF. The chain employs TRBV6-1 and TRBJ1-2, with no clear D. V lost 0 bases, J lost 7 bases, and 12 bases lay in between. Germline V CDR1 and CDR2: MNHNS, SASEGT. CDR3 length: 14 residues.

This chain connects TRBV2 to TRBJ2-1, with 7 bases that match TRBD1. V was pared by 3 bases and J by 2 bases, with 10 bases of the junction left unmatched. Germline V gene data show CDR1 as SNHLY and CDR2 as FYNNEI. The CDR3 runs 17 residues. The CDR3 sequence: CASSDPLRGGTYNEQFF. CDR3 nucleotides: TGTGCCAGCAGTGACCCCTTGCGAGGGGGCACCTACAATGAGCAGTTCTTC.

The CDR3 here is CASSFSGTAYEQYF. CDR3 nucleotide sequence: TGTGCCAGCAGTTTTAGCGGGACCGCCTACGAGCAGTACTTC. The rearrangement joins TRBV3-1 (or the pseudogene TRBV3-2) to TRBJ2-7, with 8 bases matching TRBD2. This CDR3 comprises 14 residues. The trim removed 6 bases at V and 2 bases at J, leaving 6 bases unmatched. Germline V CDR1 and CDR2: LGHDT, YNNKEL (reference sequence).

The chain uses TRBV18 and TRBJ1-2; the D gene is possibly TRBD1 (6 bases). The CDR3 covers 13 residues. Per germline, CDR1 KGHSH and CDR2 LQKENI. Trimming stripped 2 bases from V and 5 bases from J, with 9 bases between. This CDR3 reads CASSPDRRYGYTF. CDR3 sequence (DNA): TGTGCCAGCTCACCAGACAGGAGATATGGCTACACCTTC.

V and J are TRBV5-1 and TRBJ2-2, with unresolved D. This CDR3 spans 15 amino acids. V lost 3 bases and J 3 bases, leaving 12 bases between the germline ends. Germline assignment: CDR1 SGHRS and CDR2 YFSETQ. The CDR3 here is CASSSGALDTGELFF. DNA of the CDR3: TGCGCCAGCAGCTCGGGTGCGCTGGACACCGGGGAGCTGTTTTTT.